This is a list of T cell receptor beta chains from one sample in a study of T-cell memory formation after mild COVID-19. From the 5' RACE reads, TCRdb called clonotypes with MiXCR, one entry per CDR3 protein. This sample has about 400,000 distinct CDR3 sequences, with less than 25% found just once. Material: PBMCs or a T cell subset sorted from them (not recorded which). The receptors shown here come from an adult woman who had mild COVID-19 (a few samples of this study predate the infection). Cell type and time point are not known. Both conserved end residues are part of each CDR3. The D gene is left open where the match is weak. Only part of the rows carry a size: once, few, many, or a class if the clone is expanded.

NA,TRBV10-3,TRBJ1-1,NA,CAIRVTENTEAFF,TGTGCCATCAGGGTAACAGAGAACACTGAAGCTTTCTTT
NA,TRBV6-2/TRBV6-3,TRBJ2-7,NA,CASTSTGTWGEQYF,TGTGCCAGCACCTCAACCGGGACATGGGGAGAGCAGTACTTC
few,TRBV14,TRBJ1-1,NA,CASSQPTENTEAFF,TGTGCCAGCAGCCAGCCGACAGAGAACACTGAAGCTTTCTTT
many,TRBV12-3/TRBV12-4,TRBJ1-4,NA,CASSSQGYANEKLFF,TGTGCCAGCAGTTCACAGGGTTACGCTAATGAAAAACTGTTTTTT
few,TRBV28,TRBJ2-2,NA,CASSLTFTGGELFF,TGTGCCAGCAGCCTGACGTTCACGGGCGGGGAGCTGTTTTTT
few,TRBV5-1,TRBJ2-7,TRBD1,CASSPSRTGFYEQYF,TGCGCCAGCAGCCCCTCCCGGACAGGATTCTACGAGCAGTACTTC
few,TRBV6-1,TRBJ1-1,TRBD1,CASSWSGTGMNTEAFF,TGTGCCAGCAGTTGGTCCGGGACAGGTATGAACACTGAAGCTTTCTTT
few,TRBV5-1,TRBJ2-7,TRBD1,CASSPSGQGYEQYF,TGCGCCAGCAGCCCGTCGGGACAGGGATACGAGCAGTACTTC
NA,TRBV5-1,TRBJ2-7,TRBD1,CASSFAEGGREQYF,TGCGCCAGCAGCTTCGCGGAAGGGGGCAGGGAGCAGTACTTC
NA,TRBV20-1,TRBJ2-7,TRBD2,CSARVTSGGTYEQYF,TGCAGTGCTAGAGTGACTAGCGGGGGTACCTACGAGCAGTACTTC
many,TRBV11-3,TRBJ1-1,NA,CASSLNQGNTEAFF,TGTGCCAGCAGCTTAAATCAAGGTAACACTGAAGCTTTCTTT
NA,TRBV5-1,TRBJ1-2,TRBD1,CASSLSSGDSVNYGYTF,TGCGCCAGCAGCCTATCCTCCGGGGACAGCGTCAACTATGGCTACACCTTC
NA,TRBV7-9,TRBJ2-1,NA,CASSLTGSYNEQFF,TGTGCCAGCAGCTTAACAGGATCCTACAATGAGCAGTTCTTC
few,TRBV7-6,TRBJ2-7,NA,CASSLALNYEQYF,TGTGCCAGCAGCTTAGCGCTCAACTACGAGCAGTACTTC
few,TRBV24-1,TRBJ2-1,NA,CATSDLRNEQFF,TGTGCCACCAGTGATTTGAGGAATGAGCAGTTCTTC
NA,TRBV7-8,TRBJ2-6,TRBD1,CASSPDRESTWGANVLTF,TGTGCCAGCAGCCCCGACAGGGAGTCAACGTGGGGGGCCAACGTCCTGACTTTC
NA,TRBV13,TRBJ2-7,TRBD2,CASSLTGGTSHEQYF,TGTGCCAGCAGTTTAACGGGGGGGACTTCCCACGAGCAGTACTTC
many,TRBV5-1,TRBJ2-4,NA,CASSLEGVKNIQYF,TGCGCCAGCAGCTTGGAGGGGGTCAAAAACATTCAGTACTTC
NA,TRBV6-5,TRBJ2-7,NA,CASRRQGGAYEQYF,TGTGCCAGCAGGCGACAGGGAGGGGCCTACGAGCAGTACTTC
few,TRBV7-6,TRBJ2-3,NA,CASSSSRGSGTDTQYF,TGTGCCAGCAGCTCATCCAGGGGTTCTGGCACAGATACGCAGTATTTT
many,TRBV5-5,TRBJ1-3,NA,CASTRGGAGNTIYF,TGTGCCAGCACCCGGGGGGGGGCAGGAAACACCATATATTTT
NA,TRBV7-2,TRBJ2-3,TRBD2,CASSLGVGGAADTQYF,TGTGCCAGCAGCTTAGGGGTCGGGGGGGCCGCAGATACGCAGTATTTT
NA,TRBV5-4,TRBJ2-2,TRBD2,CASSLPGTTPGELFF,TGTGCCAGCAGCTTGCCAGGGACTACACCCGGGGAGCTGTTTTTT
few,TRBV30,TRBJ2-3,TRBD2,CAWSVLRTSGSPDTQYF,TGTGCCTGGAGTGTATTGCGGACTAGCGGGTCCCCCGATACGCAGTATTTT
few,TRBV7-9,TRBJ1-1,NA,CASSFFGMNTEAFF,TGTGCCAGCAGCTTTTTCGGAATGAACACTGAAGCTTTCTTT
NA,TRBV5-1,TRBJ2-1,TRBD1,CASSLGPGQGHNEQFF,TGCGCCAGCAGCTTGGGCCCGGGACAGGGGCACAATGAGCAGTTCTTC
few,TRBV6-2/TRBV6-3,TRBJ1-1,TRBD1,CASSPGTAVEAFF,TGTGCCAGCAGTCCCGGGACAGCCGTTGAAGCTTTCTTT
few,TRBV29-1,TRBJ2-1,NA,CSGGWSNEQFF,TGCAGCGGGGGGTGGAGCAATGAGCAGTTCTTC
few,TRBV2,TRBJ2-1,TRBD1,CASSSLLSDRGHEQFF,TGTGCCAGCAGTAGCCTCCTTTCGGACAGGGGTCATGAGCAGTTCTTC
NA,TRBV6-1,TRBJ1-2,NA,CASSEDRVSGYTF,TGTGCCAGCAGTGAAGACAGGGTTAGTGGCTACACCTTC
few,TRBV7-3,TRBJ2-1,TRBD2,CASSLSGTSGSKLYNEQFF,TGTGCCAGCAGCTTATCCGGGACTAGCGGGAGCAAACTGTACAATGAGCAGTTCTTC
few,TRBV12-3/TRBV12-4,TRBJ2-5,TRBD1,CASSSGTGARETQYF,TGTGCCAGCAGCTCCGGGACAGGCGCCCGAGAGACCCAGTACTTC
many,TRBV27,TRBJ2-7,NA,CASSLSAPSYEQYF,TGTGCCAGCAGTTTATCGGCACCCTCCTACGAGCAGTACTTC
few,TRBV11-2,TRBJ2-4,TRBD2,CASSLGPGGGPPQYF,TGTGCCAGCAGCTTAGGCCCCGGGGGGGGTCCACCACAGTACTTC
many,TRBV5-1,TRBJ2-2,NA,CASSLDGGTGELFF,TGCGCCAGCAGCCTAGACGGGGGCACCGGGGAGCTGTTTTTT
few,TRBV7-3,TRBJ2-2,TRBD1,CASSSTGQGTGELFF,TGTGCCAGCAGCTCCACGGGACAGGGAACCGGGGAGCTGTTTTTT
NA,TRBV7-9,TRBJ1-1,NA,CASSQAPTEAFF,TGTGCCAGCAGCCAGGCTCCCACTGAAGCTTTCTTT
NA,TRBV5-1,TRBJ2-7,NA,CASKDSSVGYEQYF,TGCGCCAGCAAGGATTCCAGCGTGGGGTACGAGCAGTACTTC
NA,TRBV4-3,TRBJ2-7,NA,CASSQDRGVSYEQYF,TGCGCCAGCAGCCAAGACCGAGGGGTTTCCTACGAGCAGTACTTC
NA,TRBV20-1,TRBJ2-7,TRBD1,CSARRTGREGDEQYF,TGCAGTGCTAGACGGACAGGCCGAGAAGGGGACGAGCAGTACTTC
NA,TRBV24-1,TRBJ1-1,NA,CATSGRAGGLMNTEAFF,TGTGCCACCAGTGGGAGGGCAGGCGGCCTAATGAACACTGAAGCTTTCTTT
NA,TRBV7-9,TRBJ2-5,TRBD1,CASSLGQGIETQYF,TGTGCCAGCAGCTTAGGACAGGGGATCGAGACCCAGTACTTC
few,TRBV2,TRBJ1-1,TRBD1,CASSGDRGLVNTEAFF,TGTGCCAGCAGTGGGGACAGGGGGCTAGTGAACACTGAAGCTTTCTTT
NA,TRBV20-1,TRBJ2-1,NA,CSARRGQASGHLYNEQFF,TGCAGTGCTAGAAGGGGGCAAGCTAGCGGGCACCTGTACAATGAGCAGTTCTTC
NA,TRBV12-3/TRBV12-4,TRBJ2-2,NA,CASSFGAPGELFF,TGTGCCAGCAGTTTTGGGGCCCCCGGGGAGCTGTTTTTT
few,TRBV6-5,TRBJ2-7,TRBD2,CASRGLAGTYEQYF,TGTGCCAGCAGAGGGCTAGCGGGGACCTACGAGCAGTACTTC
few,TRBV24-1,TRBJ2-3,TRBD2,CATEPGLATDTQYF,TGTGCCACCGAGCCGGGACTAGCGACAGATACGCAGTATTTT
NA,TRBV4-2,TRBJ2-5,TRBD2,CASSQGNGGETQYF,TGTGCCAGCAGCCAAGGAAACGGGGGGGAGACCCAGTACTTC
few,TRBV28,TRBJ2-7,NA,CASVPGSTSYEQYF,TGTGCCAGCGTCCCGGGCTCTACCTCCTACGAGCAGTACTTC
few,TRBV6-6,TRBJ2-3,TRBD2,CASSYSAGGPRGTDTQYF,TGTGCCAGCAGTTACTCGGCGGGGGGGCCACGGGGGACAGATACGCAGTATTTT
once,TRBV9,TRBJ2-5,NA,CASSVDETQYF,TGTGCCAGCAGCGTAGATGAGACCCAGTACTTC
NA,TRBV4-3,TRBJ2-7,NA,CASSQWTESYEQYF,TGCGCCAGCAGCCAGTGGACAGAGTCCTACGAGCAGTACTTC
NA,TRBV4-3,TRBJ2-7,TRBD2,CASSQGSERGNEQYF,TGCGCCAGCAGCCAAGGTTCTGAGCGGGGCAACGAGCAGTACTTC
few,TRBV7-9,TRBJ2-3,TRBD1,CAIDLGTAKDTQYF,TGTGCCATCGATCTCGGGACAGCGAAAGATACGCAGTATTTT